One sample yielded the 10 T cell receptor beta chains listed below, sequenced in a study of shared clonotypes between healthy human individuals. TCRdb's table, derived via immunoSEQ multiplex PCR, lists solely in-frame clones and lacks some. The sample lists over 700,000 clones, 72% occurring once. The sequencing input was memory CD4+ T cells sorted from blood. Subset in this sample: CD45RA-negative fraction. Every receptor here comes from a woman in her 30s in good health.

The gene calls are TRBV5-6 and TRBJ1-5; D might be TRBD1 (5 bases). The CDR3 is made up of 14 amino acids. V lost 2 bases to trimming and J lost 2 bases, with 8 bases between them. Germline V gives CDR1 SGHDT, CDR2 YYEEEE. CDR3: CASSFIGGNQPQHF. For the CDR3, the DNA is TGTGCCAGCAGCTTTATAGGGGGCAATCAGCCCCAGCATTTT. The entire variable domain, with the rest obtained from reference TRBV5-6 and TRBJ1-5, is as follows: DAGVTQSPTHLIKTRGQQVTLRCSPKSGHDTVSWYQQALGQGPQFIFQYYEEEERQRGNFPDRFSGHQFPNYSSELNVNALLLGDSALYLCASSFIGGNQPQHFGDGTRLSIL.

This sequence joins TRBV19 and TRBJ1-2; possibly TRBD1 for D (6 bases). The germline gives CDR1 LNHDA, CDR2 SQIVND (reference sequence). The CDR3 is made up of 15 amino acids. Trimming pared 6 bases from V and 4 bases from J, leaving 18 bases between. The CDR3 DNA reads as TGTGCCAGTAGCGCCATGGACAGCCCCATCTATGGCTACACCTTC. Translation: CASSAMDSPIYGYTF.

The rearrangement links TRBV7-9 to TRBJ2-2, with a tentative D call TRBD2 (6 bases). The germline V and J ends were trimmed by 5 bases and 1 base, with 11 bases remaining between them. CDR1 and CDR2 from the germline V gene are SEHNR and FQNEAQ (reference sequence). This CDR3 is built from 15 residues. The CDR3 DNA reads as TGTGCCAGCAGCCCGAGGACTAAGAACACCGGGGAGCTGTTTTTT. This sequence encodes CASSPRTKNTGELFF.

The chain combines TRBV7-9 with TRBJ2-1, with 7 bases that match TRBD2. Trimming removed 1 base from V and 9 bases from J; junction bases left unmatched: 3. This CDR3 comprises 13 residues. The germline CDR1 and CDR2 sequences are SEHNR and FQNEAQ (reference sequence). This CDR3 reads CASSLGVAGEQFF. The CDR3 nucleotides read TGTGCCAGCAGCTTAGGGGTAGCGGGTGAGCAGTTCTTC.

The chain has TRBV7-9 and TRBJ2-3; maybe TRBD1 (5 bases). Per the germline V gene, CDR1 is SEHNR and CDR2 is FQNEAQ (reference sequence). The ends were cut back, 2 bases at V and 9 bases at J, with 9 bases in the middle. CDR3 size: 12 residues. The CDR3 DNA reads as TGTGCCAGCAGCTTAATGCAGGGCACGCAGTATTTT. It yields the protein CASSLMQGTQYF.

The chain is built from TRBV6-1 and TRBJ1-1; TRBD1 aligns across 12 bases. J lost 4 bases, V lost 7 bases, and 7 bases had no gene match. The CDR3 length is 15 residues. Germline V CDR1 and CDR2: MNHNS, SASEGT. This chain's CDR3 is CASKKGDRGLTEAFF. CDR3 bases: TGTGCCAGCAAGAAAGGGGACAGGGGGCTCACTGAAGCTTTCTTT.

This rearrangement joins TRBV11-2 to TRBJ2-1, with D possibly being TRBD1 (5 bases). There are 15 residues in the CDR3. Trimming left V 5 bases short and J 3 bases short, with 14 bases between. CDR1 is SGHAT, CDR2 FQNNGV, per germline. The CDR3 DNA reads TGTGCCAGCAGCCCTCGGACATCGATCTACAATGAGCAGTTCTTC. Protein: CASSPRTSIYNEQFF.

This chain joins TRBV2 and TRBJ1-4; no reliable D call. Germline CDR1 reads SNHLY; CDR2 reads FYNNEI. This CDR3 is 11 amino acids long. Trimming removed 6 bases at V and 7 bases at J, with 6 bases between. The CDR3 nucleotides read TGTGCCAGCAGCGACCCTGAAAAACTGTTTTTT. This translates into CASSDPEKLFF.

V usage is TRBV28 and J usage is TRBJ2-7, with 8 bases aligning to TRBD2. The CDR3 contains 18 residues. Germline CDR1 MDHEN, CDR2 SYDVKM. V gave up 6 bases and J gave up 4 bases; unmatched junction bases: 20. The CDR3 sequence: CASRTTARISGNGYEQYF. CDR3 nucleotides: TGTGCCAGCAGGACTACAGCCCGGATTAGCGGGAACGGATACGAGCAGTACTTC.

This CDR3 is CASRPRGGQETQYF. DNA for the CDR3: TGTGCCAGCAGACCTCGGGGGGGCCAAGAGACCCAGTACTTC. V and J are TRBV5-4 and TRBJ2-5; TRBD2 agrees at 8 bases. Trimming removed 5 bases from V and 1 base from J; junction bases left unmatched: 4. This CDR3 contains 14 residues. Germline CDR1 and CDR2: SGHNT and YYREEE (reference sequence).